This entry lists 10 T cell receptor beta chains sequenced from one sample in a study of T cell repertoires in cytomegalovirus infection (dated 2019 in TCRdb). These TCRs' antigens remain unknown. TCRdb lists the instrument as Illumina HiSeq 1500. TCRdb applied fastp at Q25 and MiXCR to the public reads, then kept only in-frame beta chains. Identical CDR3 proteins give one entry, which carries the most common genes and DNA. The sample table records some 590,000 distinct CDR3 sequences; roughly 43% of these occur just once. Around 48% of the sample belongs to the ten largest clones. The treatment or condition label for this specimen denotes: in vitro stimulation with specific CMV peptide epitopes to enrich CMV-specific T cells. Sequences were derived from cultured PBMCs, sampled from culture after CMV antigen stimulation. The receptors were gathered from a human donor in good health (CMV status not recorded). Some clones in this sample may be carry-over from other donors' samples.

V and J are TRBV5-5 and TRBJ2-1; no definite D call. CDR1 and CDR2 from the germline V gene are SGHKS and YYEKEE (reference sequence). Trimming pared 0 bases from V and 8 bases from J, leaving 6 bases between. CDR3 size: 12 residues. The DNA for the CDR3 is TGTGCCAGCAGCTTGGACAGCGATGAGCAGTTCTTC. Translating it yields CASSLDSDEQFF.

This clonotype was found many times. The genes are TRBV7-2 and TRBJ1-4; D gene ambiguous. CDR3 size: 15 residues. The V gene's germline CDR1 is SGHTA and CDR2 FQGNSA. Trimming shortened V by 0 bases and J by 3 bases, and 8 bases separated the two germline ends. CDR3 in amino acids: CASSLASAPNEKLFF. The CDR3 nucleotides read TGTGCCAGCAGCTTAGCGTCAGCCCCTAATGAAAAACTGTTTTTT.

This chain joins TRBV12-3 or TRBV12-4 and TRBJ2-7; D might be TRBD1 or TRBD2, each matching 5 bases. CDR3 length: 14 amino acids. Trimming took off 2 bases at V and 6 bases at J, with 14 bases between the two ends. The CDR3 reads CASSLSEGWGEQYF. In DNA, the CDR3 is TGTGCCAGCAGTTTAAGCGAGGGGTGGGGCGAGCAGTACTTC.

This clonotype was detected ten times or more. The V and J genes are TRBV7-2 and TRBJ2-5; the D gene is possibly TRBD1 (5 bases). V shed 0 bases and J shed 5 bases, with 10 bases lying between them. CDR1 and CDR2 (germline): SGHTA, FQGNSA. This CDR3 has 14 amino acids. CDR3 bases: TGTGCCAGCAGCTTAGCCGGCAGGGTGGAGACCCAGTACTTC. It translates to CASSLAGRVETQYF.

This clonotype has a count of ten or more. CDR3 sequence reads: CASSSEGVLADDTDTQYF. The CDR3 DNA reads TGTGCCAGCAGCTCGGAGGGGGTGCTAGCGGACGACACAGATACGCAGTATTTT. The V gene is TRBV7-8, the J gene TRBJ2-3; possibly TRBD2 for D (7 bases). The CDR3 has 18 residues. Germline assignment: CDR1 SGHVS and CDR2 FQNEAQ. V gave up 4 bases and J gave up 2 bases, with 22 bases separating them.

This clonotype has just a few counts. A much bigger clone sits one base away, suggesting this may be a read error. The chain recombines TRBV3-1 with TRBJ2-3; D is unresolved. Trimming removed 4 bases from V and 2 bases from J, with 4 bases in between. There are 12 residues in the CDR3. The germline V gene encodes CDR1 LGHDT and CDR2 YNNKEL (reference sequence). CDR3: CASSRNTDTQYF. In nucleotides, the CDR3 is TGTGCCAGCAGCCGGAACACAGATACGCAGTATTTT.

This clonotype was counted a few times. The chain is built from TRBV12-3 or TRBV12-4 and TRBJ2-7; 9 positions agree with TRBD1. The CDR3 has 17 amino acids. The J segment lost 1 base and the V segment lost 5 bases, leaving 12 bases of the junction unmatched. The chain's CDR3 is CASSPHLGTGSSYEQYF. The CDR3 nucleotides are TGTGCCAGCAGTCCCCATCTGGGGACAGGGAGTTCCTACGAGCAGTACTTC.

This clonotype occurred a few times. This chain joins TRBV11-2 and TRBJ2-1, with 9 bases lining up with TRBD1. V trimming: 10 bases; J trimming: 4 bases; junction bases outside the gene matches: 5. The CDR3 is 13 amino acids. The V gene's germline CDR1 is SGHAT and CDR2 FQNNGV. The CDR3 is CATRDRAYNEQFF. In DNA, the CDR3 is TGTGCCACCCGGGACAGGGCGTACAATGAGCAGTTCTTC.

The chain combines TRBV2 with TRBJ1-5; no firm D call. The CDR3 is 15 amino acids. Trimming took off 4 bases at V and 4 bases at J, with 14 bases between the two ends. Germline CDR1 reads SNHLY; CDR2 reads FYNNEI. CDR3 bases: TGTGCCAGCAGTGCTCAGAATTTAGGGAATCAGCCCCAGCATTTT. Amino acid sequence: CASSAQNLGNQPQHF.

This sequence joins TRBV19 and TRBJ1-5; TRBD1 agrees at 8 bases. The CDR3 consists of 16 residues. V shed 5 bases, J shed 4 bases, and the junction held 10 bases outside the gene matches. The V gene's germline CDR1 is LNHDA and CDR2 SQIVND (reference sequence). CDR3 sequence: CASSLRTDRENQPQHF. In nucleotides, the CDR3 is TGTGCCAGTAGTCTCCGAACGGACAGGGAAAATCAGCCCCAGCATTTT.